A selection of T cell receptor beta chains follows, all from one sample in a study of CD8+ T cells in alopecia areata. Profiling relied on immunoSEQ multiplex PCR, and the TCRdb table lists in-frame clones only, not all of them. This table has 100,000 to 120,000 clones, 45% to 65% appearing once. Here the sequenced sample was CD4+ T cells sorted from blood, taken at week 24, from a patient treated with tofacitinib. Receptors originate from a human donor with alopecia areata. Each CDR3 is given with its conserved first and last residue. The D gene is left open where the match is weak. The size of a clone is reported for some rows only, either as once, few or many, or as a class for expanded clones.

j_call v_call d_call clone_size cdr3_nt cdr3_aa
TRBJ2-5 TRBV30 NA once TGTGCCTGGAGCACCTCGGAGACCCAGTACTTC CAWSTSETQYF
TRBJ2-6 TRBV4-1 NA NA TGCGCCAGCAGCCGCTGGGAGTCTGGGGCCAACGTCCTGACTTTC CASSRWESGANVLTF
TRBJ1-5 TRBV7-2 NA NA TGTGCCAGCAGCCCGCTAAATAGCAATCAGCCCCAGCATTTT CASSPLNSNQPQHF
TRBJ2-5 TRBV7-9 NA NA TGTGCCAGCAGCCCAGGCCTCGCGCGTGAGACCCAGTACTTC CASSPGLARETQYF
TRBJ2-7 TRBV9 NA NA TGTGCCAGCAGCGTAGACGGATCCTACGAGCAGTACTTC CASSVDGSYEQYF
TRBJ1-3 TRBV7-9 NA few TGTGCCAGCAGCCCGCACGGGACCTCTGGAAACACCATATATTTT CASSPHGTSGNTIYF
TRBJ2-7 TRBV27 TRBD1 NA TGTGCCAGCAGACCTAGGACAGGGTGGTCCTACGAGCAGTACTTC CASRPRTGWSYEQYF
TRBJ2-1 TRBV2 TRBD1 NA TGTGCCAGCAGTCGGGGACAGGGTTCCGGGTTCTTC CASSRGQGSGFF
TRBJ2-1 TRBV30 NA NA TGTGCCTGGGCTCCGGACTCCCTTCGGAATGAGCAGTTCTTC CAWAPDSLRNEQFF
TRBJ2-4 TRBV14 NA NA TGTGCCAGCAGCCAAGGGGTACGGGGTGCGGCCAAAAACATTCAGTACTTC CASSQGVRGAAKNIQYF
TRBJ2-1 TRBV5-1 NA NA TGCGCCAGCAGCTTGGCTACAGTCCCCAATGAGCAGTTCTTC CASSLATVPNEQFF
TRBJ2-1 TRBV7-2 TRBD2 few TGTGCCAGCAGTTCCTCGGGGGGGAACAATGAGCAGTTCTTC CASSSSGGNNEQFF
TRBJ2-7 TRBV6-5 NA NA TGTGCCAGCAGCGCCGGGACTGACACCTACGAGCAGTACTTC CASSAGTDTYEQYF
TRBJ2-7 TRBV15 TRBD1 NA TGTGCCACCAGCAGAGATTGGAGGACAGGGGGTTCCTACGAGCAGTACTTC CATSRDWRTGGSYEQYF
TRBJ2-3 TRBV9 NA NA TGTGCCAGCAGCGTAGAACAGGGAGAAGATACGCAGTATTTT CASSVEQGEDTQYF
TRBJ2-5 TRBV10-3 TRBD2 few TGTGCCATCCGACTAGCGGGGGAAGAGACCCAGTACTTC CAIRLAGEETQYF
TRBJ2-7 TRBV6-5 NA NA TGTGCCAGCAGTTTCAAGGCTTCCTACGAGCAGTACTTC CASSFKASYEQYF
TRBJ2-1 TRBV5-1 TRBD2 NA TGCGCCAGCAGCTTGGCTACTAGCGGGGGGGCCATGCTCTTC CASSLATSGGAMLF
TRBJ1-6 TRBV28 NA NA TGTGCCAGCAGCTTTCCGGGGGCATATAATTCACCCCTCCACTTT CASSFPGAYNSPLHF
TRBJ1-4 TRBV5-1 NA NA TGCGCCAGCAGCTCCTCACAGGGCGCGGATGGCAAACTGTTTTTT CASSSSQGADGKLFF
TRBJ1-4 TRBV30 NA once TGTGCCTGGGGGCGACAGTCTAATGAAAAACTGTTTTTT CAWGRQSNEKLFF
TRBJ1-5 TRBV5-1 NA few TGCGCCAGCAGCTTGTTGGGTATCGGTCAGCCCCAGCATTTT CASSLLGIGQPQHF
TRBJ1-1 TRBV12-5 NA NA TGTGCTAGTGGTTTGAATACAGGCTCCCACACTGAAGCTTTCTTT CASGLNTGSHTEAFF
TRBJ1-5 TRBV5-1 TRBD1 NA TGCGCCAGCAGCCCAGGACAGGGGAATCAGCCCCAGCATTTT CASSPGQGNQPQHF
TRBJ2-7 TRBV2 NA NA TGTGCCAGCAACTTCGGGGGAGGCGAGCAGTACTTC CASNFGGGEQYF
TRBJ2-3 TRBV27 NA NA TGTGCCAGCAGTTTGGTGGAAACGGCAGATACGCAGTATTTT CASSLVETADTQYF
TRBJ1-1 TRBV10-3 NA NA TGTGCCATCAGTGAGGGACCAGGTCCAGCTTTCTTT CAISEGPGPAFF
TRBJ2-5 TRBV7-2 NA NA TGTGCCAGCAGTTCGGGGGCCGGACAAGAGACCCAGTACTTC CASSSGAGQETQYF
TRBJ1-2 TRBV5-6 NA once TGTGCCAGCAGCTTGGTTCCCGGTGGGAGCTATGGCTACACCTTC CASSLVPGGSYGYTF
TRBJ1-2 TRBV29-1 NA NA TGCAGCGAGGGTTATGGCTACACCTTC CSEGYGYTF
TRBJ2-5 TRBV7-2 NA NA TGTGCCAGCAGCCCACCCAATGGGGTACAAGAGACCCAGTACTTC CASSPPNGVQETQYF
TRBJ2-1 TRBV25-1 TRBD2 NA TGTGCCAGCAGTGAATGGGGTGGGACTAGCGGTAACAATGAGCAGTTCTTC CASSEWGGTSGNNEQFF
TRBJ1-1 TRBV7-2 NA few TGTGCCAGCAGCTTAGGACAGATGAACACTGAAGCTTTCTTT CASSLGQMNTEAFF
TRBJ2-1 TRBV10-3 TRBD2 few TGTGCCATCAGTGAGTCGGCCTTGGGACTAGCGGTTAATGAGCAGTTCTTC CAISESALGLAVNEQFF
TRBJ1-2 TRBV7-2 TRBD1 NA TGTGCCAGCAGCTTAGACAGGGGAAATGGCTACACCTTC CASSLDRGNGYTF
TRBJ1-1 TRBV5-6 NA few TGTGCCAGCAGCCCTCGAGGGACACCGAACACTGAAGCTTTCTTT CASSPRGTPNTEAFF
TRBJ2-2 TRBV14 NA NA TGTGCCAGCAGCCAAGCTCAGTACACCGGGGAGCTGTTTTTT CASSQAQYTGELFF
TRBJ1-1 TRBV5-1 TRBD1 NA TGCGCCAGCAGCTTGGAGGACAGGGGGCCCGCTTTCTTT CASSLEDRGPAFF
TRBJ2-1 TRBV7-9 NA NA TGTGCCAGCAGCTTAACGGGCCGTAGAAGGTTCTTC CASSLTGRRRFF
TRBJ2-5 TRBV15 TRBD1 NA TGTGCCACCAGTGGGACAGCTCAAGAGACCCAGTACTTC CATSGTAQETQYF
TRBJ2-2 TRBV30 NA NA TGTGCCTGGTCCCCTGTAACCGGGGAGCTGTTTTTT CAWSPVTGELFF
TRBJ2-1 TRBV11-2 TRBD2 NA TGTGCCAGCAGCTTAGATAGGACTAGTGATGAGCAGTTCTTC CASSLDRTSDEQFF
TRBJ1-4 TRBV2 TRBD1 few TGTGCCAGCAGGGCGGACAGGGGTTATGCAACTAATGAAAAACTGTTTTTT CASRADRGYATNEKLFF
TRBJ2-2 TRBV5-6 NA few TGTGCCAGCACGGAGGGGGGCACCGGGGAGCTGTTTTTT CASTEGGTGELFF